Listed below are T cell receptor beta chains from one sample, sequenced in a study of blood T cell repertoires in COVID-19. Using immunoSEQ multiplex PCR, the repertoire was profiled, and TCRdb retains in-frame clones only, with some absent. The sample consists of 100,000 to 110,000 clones, more than 75% of them appearing once. The sample comprised peripheral blood. Receptor source: a young man in a cohort sampled during active COVID-19. CDR3s include the opening cysteine and the closing phenylalanine or tryptophan. Fields, in order: clone size, V gene, D gene, J gene, CDR3 protein, CDR3 DNA. A D gene is named only where the DNA matches it firmly. Rows give clone size only sometimes, using once, few, many, or a class for an expanded clone.

clone size: .
V gene: TRBV19
D gene: .
J gene: TRBJ1-4
CDR3 protein: CASSITPWAYEKLFF
CDR3 DNA: TGTGCCAGTAGTATAACTCCGTGGGCCTATGAAAAACTGTTTTTT

clone size: .
V gene: TRBV7-9
D gene: TRBD1
J gene: TRBJ2-7
CDR3 protein: CASSLQGQTSYEQYF
CDR3 DNA: TGTGCCAGCAGCTTACAGGGACAGACCTCCTACGAGCAGTACTTC

clone size: .
V gene: TRBV11-2
D gene: TRBD2
J gene: TRBJ2-5
CDR3 protein: CASSSGTSGGVSQETQYF
CDR3 DNA: TGTGCCAGCAGCTCCGGGACTAGCGGGGGGGTGAGTCAAGAGACCCAGTACTTC

clone size: .
V gene: TRBV18
D gene: .
J gene: TRBJ2-3
CDR3 protein: CASSPLAPSARDTQYF
CDR3 DNA: TGTGCCAGCTCACCACTCGCCCCTAGCGCGCGAGATACGCAGTATTTT

clone size: .
V gene: TRBV7-2
D gene: .
J gene: TRBJ2-7
CDR3 protein: CASRDSLLYEQYF
CDR3 DNA: TGTGCCAGCAGGGACAGCTTACTCTACGAGCAGTACTTC

clone size: once
V gene: TRBV6-5
D gene: .
J gene: TRBJ1-1
CDR3 protein: CASRPRGVHTEAFF
CDR3 DNA: TGTGCCAGCAGGCCCAGGGGAGTGCACACTGAAGCTTTCTTT

clone size: .
V gene: TRBV7-8
D gene: TRBD1
J gene: TRBJ2-5
CDR3 protein: CASSSPARDSMYQETQYF
CDR3 DNA: TGTGCCAGCAGCTCCCCCGCCCGGGACAGCATGTACCAAGAGACCCAGTACTTC

clone size: once
V gene: TRBV4-3
D gene: .
J gene: TRBJ2-2
CDR3 protein: CASSRWDHRDRTGELFF
CDR3 DNA: TGCGCCAGCTCACGATGGGACCACAGGGACCGCACCGGGGAGCTGTTTTTT

clone size: .
V gene: TRBV19
D gene: TRBD1
J gene: TRBJ1-1
CDR3 protein: CASQRTGGPMNTEAFF
CDR3 DNA: TGTGCCAGCCAAAGGACAGGGGGCCCAATGAACACTGAAGCTTTCTTT

clone size: .
V gene: TRBV7-2
D gene: TRBD2
J gene: TRBJ2-3
CDR3 protein: CASSFSGGTDTQYF
CDR3 DNA: TGTGCCAGCAGCTTTAGCGGGGGCACAGATACGCAGTATTTT

clone size: .
V gene: TRBV7-2
D gene: .
J gene: TRBJ2-6
CDR3 protein: CASSPRGAGTGANVLTF
CDR3 DNA: TGTGCCAGCAGCCCACGGGGGGCCGGAACTGGGGCCAACGTCCTGACTTTC

clone size: .
V gene: TRBV6-5
D gene: TRBD1
J gene: TRBJ2-7
CDR3 protein: CASRPPGQVSYEQYF
CDR3 DNA: TGTGCCAGCCGTCCACCGGGACAGGTCTCCTACGAGCAGTACTTC

clone size: .
V gene: TRBV5-6
D gene: .
J gene: TRBJ1-4
CDR3 protein: CASSLEGLGEKLFF
CDR3 DNA: TGTGCCAGCAGCTTGGAGGGGCTGGGTGAAAAACTGTTTTTT

clone size: once
V gene: TRBV19
D gene: .
J gene: TRBJ2-4
CDR3 protein: CASSIDTQGRAKNIQYF
CDR3 DNA: TGTGCCAGTAGTATAGACACACAGGGGAGGGCCAAAAACATTCAGTACTTC

clone size: .
V gene: TRBV27
D gene: .
J gene: TRBJ2-3
CDR3 protein: CASMRGRGGTDTQYF
CDR3 DNA: TGTGCCAGCATGAGGGGGAGGGGGGGCACAGATACGCAGTATTTT

clone size: .
V gene: TRBV6-5
D gene: TRBD1
J gene: TRBJ2-7
CDR3 protein: CASSYSTGGIYEQYF
CDR3 DNA: TGTGCCAGCAGTTACTCGACAGGGGGGATTTACGAGCAGTACTTC

clone size: .
V gene: TRBV6-6
D gene: .
J gene: TRBJ2-7
CDR3 protein: CASSLRKGGAWEQYF
CDR3 DNA: TGTGCCAGCAGTCTTAGAAAGGGCGGGGCCTGGGAGCAGTACTTC

clone size: .
V gene: TRBV5-6
D gene: .
J gene: TRBJ2-7
CDR3 protein: CASSLGRVREQYF
CDR3 DNA: TGTGCCAGCAGCTTGGGACGGGTCCGCGAGCAGTACTTC

clone size: .
V gene: TRBV19
D gene: .
J gene: TRBJ2-2
CDR3 protein: CATSVNSAGELFF
CDR3 DNA: TGTGCCACCTCAGTAAATTCCGCCGGGGAGCTGTTTTTT

clone size: .
V gene: TRBV5-1
D gene: TRBD1
J gene: TRBJ1-2
CDR3 protein: CASSGTGTGGLLNYGYTF
CDR3 DNA: TGCGCCAGCAGCGGAACCGGGACAGGGGGTTTACTTAACTATGGCTACACCTTC

clone size: once
V gene: TRBV9
D gene: TRBD2
J gene: TRBJ2-2
CDR3 protein: CASRADSGAGGTGELFF
CDR3 DNA: TGTGCCAGCAGGGCTGACTCGGGCGCGGGGGGAACCGGGGAGCTGTTTTTT

clone size: .
V gene: TRBV6-5
D gene: .
J gene: TRBJ1-6
CDR3 protein: CASRDRPFYNSPLHF
CDR3 DNA: TGTGCCAGCAGAGACAGGCCTTTTTATAATTCACCCCTCCACTTT

clone size: .
V gene: TRBV27
D gene: TRBD1
J gene: TRBJ2-7
CDR3 protein: CASSPGQAYEQYF
CDR3 DNA: TGTGCCAGCAGTCCGGGACAGGCCTACGAGCAGTACTTC

clone size: .
V gene: TRBV6-5
D gene: .
J gene: TRBJ1-5
CDR3 protein: CASRTRGYNQPQHF
CDR3 DNA: TGTGCCAGCAGGACTCGGGGATACAATCAGCCCCAGCATTTT

clone size: .
V gene: TRBV7-9
D gene: TRBD1
J gene: TRBJ1-2
CDR3 protein: CASSLEGDSSNYGYTF
CDR3 DNA: TGTGCCAGCAGCTTAGAGGGGGACAGCTCTAACTATGGCTACACCTTC

clone size: .
V gene: TRBV6-4
D gene: .
J gene: TRBJ1-1
CDR3 protein: CASSDSRGGEEDTEAFF
CDR3 DNA: TGTGCCAGCAGTGACTCCCGAGGCGGGGAGGAGGACACTGAAGCTTTCTTT

clone size: .
V gene: TRBV6-6
D gene: TRBD2
J gene: TRBJ2-7
CDR3 protein: CASSYLGTSGNEQYF
CDR3 DNA: TGTGCCAGCAGTTACCTAGGGACTAGCGGCAACGAGCAGTACTTC

clone size: .
V gene: TRBV30
D gene: .
J gene: TRBJ1-6
CDR3 protein: CAGLTGYNSPLHF
CDR3 DNA: TGTGCCGGGTTGACAGGCTATAATTCACCCCTCCACTTT

clone size: .
V gene: TRBV6-6
D gene: .
J gene: TRBJ2-3
CDR3 protein: CASRGATDTQYF
CDR3 DNA: TGTGCCAGCAGGGGAGCCACAGATACGCAGTATTTT

clone size: once
V gene: TRBV19
D gene: .
J gene: TRBJ1-5
CDR3 protein: CASSIDWGRASAQPQHF
CDR3 DNA: TGTGCCAGTAGTATAGATTGGGGCAGGGCGAGTGCTCAGCCCCAGCATTTT

clone size: .
V gene: TRBV6-5
D gene: TRBD1
J gene: TRBJ1-2
CDR3 protein: CASSPAGGSGYTF
CDR3 DNA: TGTGCCAGCAGTCCGGCAGGGGGGTCTGGCTACACCTTC

clone size: .
V gene: TRBV21-1
D gene: .
J gene: TRBJ2-7
CDR3 protein: CASSTTRGAYEQYF
CDR3 DNA: TGTGCCAGCAGCACGACTAGGGGCGCCTACGAGCAGTACTTC

clone size: .
V gene: TRBV29-1
D gene: TRBD2
J gene: TRBJ2-3
CDR3 protein: CSVAGLAGGRTDTQYF
CDR3 DNA: TGCAGCGTTGCTGGACTAGCGGGGGGGCGGACAGATACGCAGTATTTT

clone size: .
V gene: TRBV10-2
D gene: .
J gene: TRBJ2-3
CDR3 protein: CASRKGEGEIGNTQYF
CDR3 DNA: TGCGCCAGCAGGAAAGGGGAGGGGGAGATCGGCAATACGCAGTATTTT

clone size: few
V gene: TRBV4-2
D gene: .
J gene: TRBJ1-1
CDR3 protein: CASSLETQGRDGAFF
CDR3 DNA: TGTGCCAGCAGCCTGGAAACCCAGGGGCGCGACGGAGCTTTCTTT

clone size: .
V gene: TRBV6-5
D gene: TRBD1
J gene: TRBJ2-7
CDR3 protein: CASRDRGRRGEQYF
CDR3 DNA: TGTGCCAGCAGGGACAGGGGGCGCCGGGGCGAGCAGTACTTC

clone size: .
V gene: TRBV7-2
D gene: .
J gene: TRBJ1-4
CDR3 protein: CASSYQPPRGGEKLFF
CDR3 DNA: TGTGCCAGCAGCTACCAACCCCCAAGGGGCGGTGAAAAACTGTTTTTT

clone size: few
V gene: TRBV5-1
D gene: TRBD1
J gene: TRBJ1-5
CDR3 protein: CASSPGQGPRQPQHF
CDR3 DNA: TGCGCCAGCAGCCCCGGACAGGGGCCGAGGCAGCCCCAGCATTTT

clone size: .
V gene: TRBV19
D gene: .
J gene: TRBJ2-7
CDR3 protein: CASSKTGTYEQYF
CDR3 DNA: TGTGCCAGTAGTAAGACTGGTACCTACGAGCAGTACTTC

clone size: .
V gene: TRBV12-3/TRBV12-4
D gene: .
J gene: TRBJ2-3
CDR3 protein: CASSLAGGDTQYF
CDR3 DNA: TGTGCCAGCAGTTTAGCGGGGGGAGATACGCAGTATTTT

clone size: once
V gene: TRBV4-1
D gene: TRBD1
J gene: TRBJ2-5
CDR3 protein: CASSHIHRGEETQYF
CDR3 DNA: TGCGCCAGCAGCCACATACACAGGGGAGAAGAGACCCAGTACTTC

clone size: few
V gene: TRBV7-2
D gene: TRBD1
J gene: TRBJ2-1
CDR3 protein: CASSRWQGANEQFF
CDR3 DNA: TGTGCCAGCAGCCGTTGGCAGGGGGCGAATGAGCAGTTCTTC

clone size: few
V gene: TRBV7-9
D gene: .
J gene: TRBJ1-1
CDR3 protein: CASSLYAINTEAFF
CDR3 DNA: TGTGCCAGCAGCTTATATGCTATTAACACTGAAGCTTTCTTT

clone size: .
V gene: TRBV3-1/TRBV3-2
D gene: .
J gene: TRBJ2-2
CDR3 protein: CASSQGDHGELFF
CDR3 DNA: TGTGCCAGCAGCCAAGGAGATCACGGGGAGCTGTTTTTT

clone size: .
V gene: TRBV23-1
D gene: .
J gene: TRBJ1-2
CDR3 protein: CASSQTGNYGYTF
CDR3 DNA: TGCGCCAGCAGTCAAACAGGGAACTATGGCTACACCTTC

clone size: .
V gene: TRBV7-2
D gene: TRBD2
J gene: TRBJ2-5
CDR3 protein: CASSLASGGLQETQYF
CDR3 DNA: TGTGCCAGCAGCTTGGCTAGCGGGGGCCTCCAAGAGACCCAGTACTTC

clone size: .
V gene: TRBV10-3
D gene: .
J gene: TRBJ1-2
CDR3 protein: CAITDRLDSPGGYTF
CDR3 DNA: TGTGCCATCACTGACAGATTAGACAGCCCAGGGGGCTACACCTTC

clone size: .
V gene: TRBV7-2
D gene: TRBD2
J gene: TRBJ2-5
CDR3 protein: CASSSVAGGETQYF
CDR3 DNA: TGTGCCAGCAGCTCAGTTGCGGGGGGAGAGACCCAGTACTTC

clone size: .
V gene: TRBV6-5
D gene: TRBD1
J gene: TRBJ1-4
CDR3 protein: CASRTGSSEKLFF
CDR3 DNA: TGTGCCAGCAGGACAGGGTCGAGTGAAAAACTGTTTTTT

clone size: .
V gene: TRBV24-1
D gene: .
J gene: TRBJ1-2
CDR3 protein: CATSDNYRVDGYTF
CDR3 DNA: TGTGCCACCAGTGATAATTACAGGGTGGATGGCTACACCTTC